This record looks at one T cell receptor beta chain sequence and its context. Original data processing: Because ImmunoSEQ provided only junction sequences with no quality scores, the filtering differed. Sequencing was performed with immunoSEQ multiplex PCR; in TCRdb, only in-frame clones are kept and a portion is missing. The DNA gave D and trimming, while V, J and clone size come from that table. The sample yields roughly 96,000 clones, roughly 45% seen once. The study enrolled healthy HIV-negative adults without recent acute infections or vaccinations as donors. The sample belongs to a study of shared clonotypes between healthy human individuals. Looking at the study overall: Aged between 18 and 49, the donors were two women and a few men.

The source material was PBMCs. This sequence was found in a woman aged 35 to 49 in good health. Some clones in this sample may be carry-over from other donors' samples.

As DNA, the CDR3 is TGTGCCTTACACGGGACAGGGAATTCACCCCTCCACTTT. It codes for CALHGTGNSPLHF. The genes are TRBV30 and TRBJ1-6, with TRBD1 identical over 9 bases. The CDR3 has 13 amino acids. Trimming at V came to 7 bases and at J to 7 bases, leaving 5 bases not matched to a gene. The V gene's germline CDR1 is GTSNPN and CDR2 SVGIG (reference sequence).